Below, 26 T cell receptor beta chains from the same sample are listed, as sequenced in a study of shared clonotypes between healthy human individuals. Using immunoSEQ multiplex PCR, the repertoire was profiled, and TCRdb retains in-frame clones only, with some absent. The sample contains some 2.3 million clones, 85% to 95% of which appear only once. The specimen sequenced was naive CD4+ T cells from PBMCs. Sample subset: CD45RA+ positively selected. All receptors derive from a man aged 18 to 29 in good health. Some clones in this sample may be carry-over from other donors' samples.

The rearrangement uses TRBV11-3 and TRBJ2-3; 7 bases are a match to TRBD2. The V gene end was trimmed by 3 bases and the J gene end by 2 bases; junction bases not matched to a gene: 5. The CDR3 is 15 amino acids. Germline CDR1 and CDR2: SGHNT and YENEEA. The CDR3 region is CASSLGGTDTDTQYF. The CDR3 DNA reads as TGTGCCAGCAGCTTGGGAGGGACTGACACAGATACGCAGTATTTT.

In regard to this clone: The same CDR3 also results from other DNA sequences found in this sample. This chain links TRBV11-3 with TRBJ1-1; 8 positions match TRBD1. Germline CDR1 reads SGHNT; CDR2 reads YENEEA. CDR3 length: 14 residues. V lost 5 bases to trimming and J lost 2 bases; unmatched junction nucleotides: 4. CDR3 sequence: CASSRGQGNTEAFF. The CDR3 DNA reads TGTGCCAGCAGCCGAGGACAGGGTAACACTGAAGCTTTCTTT. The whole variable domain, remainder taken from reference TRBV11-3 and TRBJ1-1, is EAGVVQSPRYKIIEKKQPVAFWCNPISGHNTLYWYLQNLGQGPELLIRYENEEAVDDSQLPKDRFSAERLKGVDSTLKIQPAELGDSAVYLCASSRGQGNTEAFFGQGTRLTVV.

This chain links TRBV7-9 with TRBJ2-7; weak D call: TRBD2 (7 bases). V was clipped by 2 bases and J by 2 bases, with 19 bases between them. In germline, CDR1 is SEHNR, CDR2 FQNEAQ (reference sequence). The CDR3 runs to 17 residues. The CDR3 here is CASSLSPRGGRAYEQYF. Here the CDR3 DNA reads TGTGCCAGCAGCTTAAGCCCCCGAGGGGGGAGGGCCTACGAGCAGTACTTC.

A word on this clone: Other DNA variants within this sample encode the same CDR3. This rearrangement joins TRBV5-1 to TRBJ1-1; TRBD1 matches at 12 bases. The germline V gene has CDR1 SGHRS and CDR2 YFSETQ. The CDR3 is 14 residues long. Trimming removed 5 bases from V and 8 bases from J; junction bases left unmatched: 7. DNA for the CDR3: TGCGCCAGCAGAACCGGGACAGGGGGCCCGGAAGCTTTCTTT. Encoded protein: CASRTGTGGPEAFF.

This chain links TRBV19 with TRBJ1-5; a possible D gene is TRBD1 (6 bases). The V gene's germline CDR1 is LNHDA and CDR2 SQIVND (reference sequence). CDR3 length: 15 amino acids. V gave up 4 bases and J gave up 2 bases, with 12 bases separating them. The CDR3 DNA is TGTGCCAGTAGTAATGCGGGGGGCGGCAATCAGCCCCAGCATTTT. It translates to CASSNAGGGNQPQHF.

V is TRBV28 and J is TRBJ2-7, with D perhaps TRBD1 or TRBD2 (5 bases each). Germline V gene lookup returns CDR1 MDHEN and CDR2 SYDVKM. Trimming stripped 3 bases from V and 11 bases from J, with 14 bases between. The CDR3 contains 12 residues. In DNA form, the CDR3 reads TGTGCCAGCAGTTTGGGTGAGGGGACCGAGTACTTC. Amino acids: CASSLGEGTEYF. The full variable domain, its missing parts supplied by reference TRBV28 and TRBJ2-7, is DVKVTQSSRYLVKRTGEKVFLECVQDMDHENMFWYRQDPGLGLRLIYFSYDVKMKEKGDIPEGYSVSREKKERFSLILESASTNQTSMYLCASSLGEGTEYFGPGTRLTVT.

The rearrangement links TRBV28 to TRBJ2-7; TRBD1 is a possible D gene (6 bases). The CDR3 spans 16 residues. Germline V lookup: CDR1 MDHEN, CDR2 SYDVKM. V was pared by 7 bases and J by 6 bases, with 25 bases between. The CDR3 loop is CASTTSLQGHVIEQYF. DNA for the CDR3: TGTGCCAGCACCACCTCACTCCAGGGGCACGTAATCGAGCAGTACTTC.

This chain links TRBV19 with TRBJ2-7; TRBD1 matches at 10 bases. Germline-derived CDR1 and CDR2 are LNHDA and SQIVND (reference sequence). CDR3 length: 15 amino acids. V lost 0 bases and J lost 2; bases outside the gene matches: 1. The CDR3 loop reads CASSIDGTGAYEQYF. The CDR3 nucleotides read TGTGCCAGTAGTATAGATGGGACAGGGGCCTACGAGCAGTACTTC.

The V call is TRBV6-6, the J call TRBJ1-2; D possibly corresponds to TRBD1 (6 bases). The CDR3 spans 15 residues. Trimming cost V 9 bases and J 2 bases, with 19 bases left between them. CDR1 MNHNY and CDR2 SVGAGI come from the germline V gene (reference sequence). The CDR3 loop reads CASRTGAGPNYGYTF. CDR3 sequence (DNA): TGTGCCAGTCGCACGGGGGCAGGCCCAAACTATGGCTACACCTTC.

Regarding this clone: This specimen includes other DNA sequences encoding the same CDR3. CDR3 protein: CASSLRGATNEKLFF. Written as DNA, the CDR3 is TGTGCCAGCAGCTTACGGGGGGCGACTAATGAAAAACTGTTTTTT. The chain employs TRBV7-9 and TRBJ1-4; D may be TRBD1 (6 bases). The CDR3 spans 15 residues. V lost 2 bases to trimming and J lost 2 bases, with 9 bases between them. Per the germline V gene, CDR1 is SEHNR and CDR2 is FQNEAQ (reference sequence). Full variable domain (outside the CDR3, taken from reference TRBV7-9 and TRBJ1-4): DTGVSQNPRHKITKRGQNVTFRCDPISEHNRLYWYRQTLGQGPEFLTYFQNEAQLEKSRLLSDRFSAERPKGSFSTLEIQRTEQGDSAMYLCASSLRGATNEKLFFGSGTQLSVL.

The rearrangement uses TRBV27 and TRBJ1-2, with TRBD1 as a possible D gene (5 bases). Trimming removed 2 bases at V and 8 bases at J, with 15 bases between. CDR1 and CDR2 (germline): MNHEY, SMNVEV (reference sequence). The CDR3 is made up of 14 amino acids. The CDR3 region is CASSLVFGTGGYTF. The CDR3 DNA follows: TGTGCCAGCAGTTTAGTGTTTGGTACAGGAGGCTACACCTTC.

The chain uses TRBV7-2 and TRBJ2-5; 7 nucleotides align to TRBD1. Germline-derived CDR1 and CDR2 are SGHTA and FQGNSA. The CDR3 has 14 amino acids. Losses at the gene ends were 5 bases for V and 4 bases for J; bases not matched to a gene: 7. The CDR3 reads CASSTLDRPETQYF. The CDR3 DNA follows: TGTGCCAGCAGCACTTTGGACAGGCCAGAGACCCAGTACTTC.

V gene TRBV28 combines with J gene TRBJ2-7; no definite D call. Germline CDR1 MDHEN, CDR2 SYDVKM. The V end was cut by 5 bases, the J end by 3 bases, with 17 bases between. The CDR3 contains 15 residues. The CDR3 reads CASSPGGRGYYEQYF. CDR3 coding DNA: TGTGCCAGCAGTCCAGGCGGCCGCGGCTACTACGAGCAGTACTTC.

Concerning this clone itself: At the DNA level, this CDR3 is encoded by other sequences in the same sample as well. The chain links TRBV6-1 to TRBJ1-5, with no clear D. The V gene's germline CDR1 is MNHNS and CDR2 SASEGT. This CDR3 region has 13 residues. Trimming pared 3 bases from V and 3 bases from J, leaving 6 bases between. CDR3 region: CASSEAYNQPQHF. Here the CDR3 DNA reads TGTGCCAGCAGTGAGGCATACAATCAGCCCCAGCATTTT.

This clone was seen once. The CDR3 coding sequence is TGTGCCAGCAGTTCCGCAACCGCCGGGGGGACAGATGCTTCCGGACATGGCTACACCTTC. Protein product: CASSSATAGGTDASGHGYTF. This chain links TRBV28 with TRBJ1-2; 7 bases are a match to TRBD1. Unmatched junction bases numbered 26, after V lost 4 bases and J lost 6 bases. The germline V gene has CDR1 MDHEN and CDR2 SYDVKM. There are 20 residues in the CDR3.

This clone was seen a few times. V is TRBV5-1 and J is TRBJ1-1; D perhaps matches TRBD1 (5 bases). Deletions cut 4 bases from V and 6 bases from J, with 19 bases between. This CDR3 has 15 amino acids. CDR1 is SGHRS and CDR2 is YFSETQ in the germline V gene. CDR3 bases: TGCGCCAGCAGCCTAACCACCAAACAGGAAGCTGAAGCTTTCTTT. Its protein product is CASSLTTKQEAEAFF.

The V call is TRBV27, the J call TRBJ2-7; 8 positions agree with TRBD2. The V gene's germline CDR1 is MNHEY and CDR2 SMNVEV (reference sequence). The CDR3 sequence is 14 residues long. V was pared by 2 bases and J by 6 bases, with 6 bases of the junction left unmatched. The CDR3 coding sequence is TGTGCCAGCAGTTTACGGGGCGGGAGGAGCGAGCAGTACTTC. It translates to CASSLRGGRSEQYF.

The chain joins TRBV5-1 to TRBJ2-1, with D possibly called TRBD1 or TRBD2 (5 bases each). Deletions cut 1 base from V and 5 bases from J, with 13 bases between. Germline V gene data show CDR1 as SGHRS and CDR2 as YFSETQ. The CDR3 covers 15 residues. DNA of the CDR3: TGCGCCAGCAGCTTGTCGGGGCCTAGGGACAATGAGCAGTTCTTC. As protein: CASSLSGPRDNEQFF.

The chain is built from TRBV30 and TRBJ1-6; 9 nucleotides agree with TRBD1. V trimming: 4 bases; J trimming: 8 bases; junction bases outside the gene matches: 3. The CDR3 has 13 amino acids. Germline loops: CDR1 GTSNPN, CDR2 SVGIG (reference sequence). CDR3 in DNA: TGTGCCTGGATCGGGACAGGGTATTCACCCCTCCACTTT. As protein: CAWIGTGYSPLHF. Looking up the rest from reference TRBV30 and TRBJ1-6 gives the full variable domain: SQTIHQWPATLVQPVGSPLSLECTVEGTSNPNLYWYRQAAGRGLQLLFYSVGIGQISSEVPQNLSASRPQDRQFILSSKKLLLSDSGFYLCAWIGTGYSPLHFGNGTRLTVT.

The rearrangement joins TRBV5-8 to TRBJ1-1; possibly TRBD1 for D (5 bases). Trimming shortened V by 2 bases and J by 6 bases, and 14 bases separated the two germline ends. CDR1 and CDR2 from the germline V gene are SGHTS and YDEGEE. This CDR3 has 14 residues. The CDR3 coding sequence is TGTGCCAGCAGCTTACGGGGGGTGGGCTCTGAAGCTTTCTTT. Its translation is CASSLRGVGSEAFF.

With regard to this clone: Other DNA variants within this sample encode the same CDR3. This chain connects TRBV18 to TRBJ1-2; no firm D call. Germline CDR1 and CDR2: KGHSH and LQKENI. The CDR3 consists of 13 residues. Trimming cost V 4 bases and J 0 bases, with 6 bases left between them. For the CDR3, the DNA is TGTGCCAGCTCACGGGGTGCTAACTATGGCTACACCTTC. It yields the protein CASSRGANYGYTF.

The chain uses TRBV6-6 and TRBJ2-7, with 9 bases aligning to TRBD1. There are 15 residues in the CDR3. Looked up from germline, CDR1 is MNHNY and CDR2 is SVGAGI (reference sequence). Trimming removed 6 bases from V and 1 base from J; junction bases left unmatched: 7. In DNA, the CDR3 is TGTGCCAGCAGCTTAACCGGGACAGGGTCCTACGAGCAGTACTTC. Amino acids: CASSLTGTGSYEQYF.

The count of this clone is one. CDR3 amino acids: CASSAEGGSYNEQFF. The CDR3 DNA follows: TGCGCCAGCAGCGCAGAGGGGGGCTCCTACAATGAGCAGTTCTTC. The chain joins TRBV5-1 to TRBJ2-1; D is perhaps TRBD1 or TRBD2 (6 bases each). V was trimmed by 4 bases and J by 0 bases, leaving 11 bases between them. The CDR3 sequence is 15 residues long. Germline values: CDR1 SGHRS, CDR2 YFSETQ. Full variable domain (outside the CDR3, taken from reference TRBV5-1 and TRBJ2-1): KAGVTQTPRYLIKTRGQQVTLSCSPISGHRSVSWYQQTPGQGLQFLFEYFSETQRNKGNFPGRFSGRQFSNSRSEMNVSTLELGDSALYLCASSAEGGSYNEQFFGPGTRLTVL.

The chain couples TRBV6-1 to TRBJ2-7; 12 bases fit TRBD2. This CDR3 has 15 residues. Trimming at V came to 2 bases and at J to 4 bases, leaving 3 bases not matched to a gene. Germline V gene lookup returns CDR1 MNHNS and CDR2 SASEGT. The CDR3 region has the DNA TGTGCCAGCAGTGAACGGCTAGCGGGAGGGTACGAGCAGTACTTC. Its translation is CASSERLAGGYEQYF.

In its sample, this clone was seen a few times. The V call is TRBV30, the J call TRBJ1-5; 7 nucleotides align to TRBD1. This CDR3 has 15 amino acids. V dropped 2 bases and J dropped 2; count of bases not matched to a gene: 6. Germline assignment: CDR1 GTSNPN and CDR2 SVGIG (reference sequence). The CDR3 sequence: CAWSLQGRGNQPQHF. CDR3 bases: TGTGCCTGGAGTCTACAGGGGAGAGGCAATCAGCCCCAGCATTTT.

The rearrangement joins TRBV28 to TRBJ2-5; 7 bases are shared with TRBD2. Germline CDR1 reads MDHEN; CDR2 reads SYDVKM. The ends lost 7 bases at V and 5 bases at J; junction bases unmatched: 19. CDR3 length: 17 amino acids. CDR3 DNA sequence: TGTGCCAGCAAGTCCTGGACCCTAGCGGCCCTGAGGGAGACCCAGTACTTC. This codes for CASKSWTLAALRETQYF.